These 9 T cell receptor beta chains originate from one sample sequenced in a study of Graves' ophthalmopathy and Graves' hyperthyroidism. Amplified material comprised TCR beta CDR3 regions derived from RNA transcripts. RT-PCR with HTBI primers came first, then second-round multiplex PCR. TCRdb analysed the multiplex PCR reads with MiXCR anew, one entry per CDR3 protein. The data contain hundreds of thousands of distinct CDR3 sequences, more than 40% of them singletons. Sequenced: peripheral blood. The receptors shown here come from an adult man with Graves' ophthalmopathy.

The rearrangement joins TRBV10-3 to TRBJ2-7; D call uncertain. The CDR3 loop spans 10 amino acids. Germline-derived CDR1 and CDR2 are ENHRY and SYGVKD. V lost 10 bases, J lost 5 bases, and 9 bases lay in between. The chain's CDR3 is CATGRDEQYF. The CDR3, as DNA: TGTGCCACCGGACGGGACGAGCAGTACTTC.

This clonotype was picked up many times. The genes are TRBV2 and TRBJ2-7; 8 nucleotides match TRBD2. V gave up 7 bases and J gave up 3 bases; unmatched junction bases: 14. Germline V gene lookup returns CDR1 SNHLY and CDR2 FYNNEI. The CDR3 extends over 16 amino acids. In DNA form, the CDR3 reads TGTGCCAGCAACAGTCCGCCTAGCGGGTATAACTACGAGCAGTACTTC. Translated, it gives CASNSPPSGYNYEQYF.

A note on this clonotype: A much larger clone is a single base away; this may be a read error. The V gene is TRBV11-2, the J gene TRBJ1-4; no firm D call. The V end was cut by 4 bases, the J end by 4 bases, with 13 bases between. The CDR3 loop spans 15 amino acids. In germline, CDR1 is SGHAT, CDR2 FQNNGV. The CDR3 sequence is CASSWRHGHNEKLFF. Here the CDR3 DNA reads TGTGCCAGCAGCTGGAGACACGGCCATAATGAAAAACTGTTTTTT.

This rearrangement joins TRBV29-1 to TRBJ2-5; 7 nucleotides match TRBD2. This CDR3 spans 12 amino acids. Germline CDR1 and CDR2: SQVTM and ANQGSEA. V shed 7 bases and J 1 base; nucleotides not matched to a gene: 3. The CDR3, as DNA: TGCAGCGAGGGGACTACCCAAGAGACCCAGTACTTC. This codes for CSEGTTQETQYF.

This clonotype has ten or more counts. This chain connects TRBV4-2 to TRBJ1-4; 7 bases are shared with TRBD1. The CDR3 has 17 residues. The V gene's germline CDR1 is LGHNA and CDR2 YNFKEQ. With 0 bases clipped from V and 6 bases from J, the junction kept 10 bases outside the gene matches. The CDR3 DNA is TGTGCCAGCAGCCAAGATGGGGACGGAACAGGGGATGAAAAACTGTTTTTT. Translating gives CASSQDGDGTGDEKLFF.

The table lists this clonotype with many counts. The chain is built from TRBV7-9 and TRBJ1-2; 8 bases fit TRBD1. Germline V gene lookup returns CDR1 SEHNR and CDR2 FQNEAQ (reference sequence). This CDR3 comprises 15 residues. After removal of 5 bases from V and 6 bases from J, the junction contained 11 bases not matched to a gene. CDR3 residues: CASSVSGGSVHGYTF. In DNA form, the CDR3 reads TGTGCCAGCAGCGTATCAGGGGGCTCGGTTCATGGCTACACCTTC.

This clonotype has at least ten counts. The V and J genes are TRBV29-1 and TRBJ2-2; TRBD2 might be the D (6 bases). This CDR3 is 14 amino acids long. Germline values: CDR1 SQVTM, CDR2 ANQGSEA. The V and J ends lost 6 bases and 4 bases respectively, with 15 bases between them. Written as DNA, the CDR3 is TGCAGCGTGATCATGCGGGGATCCACCGGGGAGCTGTTTTTT. This codes for CSVIMRGSTGELFF.

This clonotype was detected ten times or more. The V and J genes are TRBV7-9 and TRBJ2-7; D is uncertain. Trimming removed 3 bases at V and 2 bases at J, with 11 bases between. Germline-derived CDR1 and CDR2 are SEHNR and FQNEAQ (reference sequence). The CDR3 length is 14 residues. The CDR3 DNA sequence: TGTGCCAGCAGCTTCCGGACCCGGGCCTACGAGCAGTACTTC. Residues: CASSFRTRAYEQYF. The full variable domain, with the rest looked up from reference TRBV7-9 and TRBJ2-7, is DTGVSQNPRHKITKRGQNVTFRCDPISEHNRLYWYRQTLGQGPEFLTYFQNEAQLEKSRLLSDRFSAERPKGSFSTLEIQRTEQGDSAMYLCASSFRTRAYEQYFGPGTRLTVT.

As to this clonotype: Since a much larger clone is just one base distant, this may be a read error. Here the CDR3 DNA reads TGTGCCAGCAGCCCTCGTCCGGAAGTAGGCGAGCAGTACTTC. As protein: CASSPRPEVGEQYF. V is TRBV9 and J is TRBJ2-7; D ambiguous. The length of the CDR3 is 14 residues. CDR1 is SGDLS and CDR2 is YYNGEE in the germline V gene. V was pared by 4 bases and J by 6 bases, with 17 bases between.